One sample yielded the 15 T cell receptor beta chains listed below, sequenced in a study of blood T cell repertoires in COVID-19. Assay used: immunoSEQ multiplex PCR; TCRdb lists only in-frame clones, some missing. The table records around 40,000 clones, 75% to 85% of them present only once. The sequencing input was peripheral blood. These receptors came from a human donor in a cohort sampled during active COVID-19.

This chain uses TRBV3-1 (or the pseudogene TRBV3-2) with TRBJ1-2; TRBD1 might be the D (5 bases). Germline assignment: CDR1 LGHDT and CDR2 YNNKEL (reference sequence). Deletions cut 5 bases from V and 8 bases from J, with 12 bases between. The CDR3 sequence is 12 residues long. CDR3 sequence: CASSEQRGGYTF. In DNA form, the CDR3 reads TGTGCCAGCAGCGAACAACGGGGGGGCTACACCTTC.

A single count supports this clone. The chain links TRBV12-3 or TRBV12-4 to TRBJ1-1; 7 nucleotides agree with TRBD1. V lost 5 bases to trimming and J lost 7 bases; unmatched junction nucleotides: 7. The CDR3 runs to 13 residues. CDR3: CASSPQGRGEAFF. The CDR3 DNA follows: TGTGCCAGCAGTCCACAGGGGCGCGGTGAAGCTTTCTTT.

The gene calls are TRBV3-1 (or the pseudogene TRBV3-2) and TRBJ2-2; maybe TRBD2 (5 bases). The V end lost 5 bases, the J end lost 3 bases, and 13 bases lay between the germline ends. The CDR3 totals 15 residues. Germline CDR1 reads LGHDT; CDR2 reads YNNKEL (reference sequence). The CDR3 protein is CASSVRPGDTGELFF. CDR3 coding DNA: TGTGCCAGCAGCGTTCGTCCCGGGGACACCGGGGAGCTGTTTTTT.

CDR3: CASSKPGLAGGEQFF. In DNA form, the CDR3 reads TGCGCCAGCAGCAAGCCGGGACTAGCGGGAGGTGAGCAGTTCTTC. The rearrangement uses TRBV4-1 and TRBJ2-1; TRBD2 matches at 15 bases. From germline, CDR1 is MGHRA and CDR2 YSYEKL. The V and J ends lost 5 bases and 9 bases, in that order; junction bases with no gene match: 5. The CDR3 length is 15 residues.

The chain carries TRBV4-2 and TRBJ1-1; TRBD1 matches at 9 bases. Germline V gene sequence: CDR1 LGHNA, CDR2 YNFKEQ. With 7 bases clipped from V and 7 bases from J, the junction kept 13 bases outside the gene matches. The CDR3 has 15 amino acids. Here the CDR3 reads CASISGTGRSNEAFF. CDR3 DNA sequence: TGTGCCAGCATTTCCGGGACAGGGCGTTCGAATGAAGCTTTCTTT.

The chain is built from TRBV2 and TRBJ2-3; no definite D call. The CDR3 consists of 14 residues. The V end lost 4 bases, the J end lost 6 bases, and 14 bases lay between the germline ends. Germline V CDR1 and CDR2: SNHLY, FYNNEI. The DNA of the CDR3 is TGTGCCAGCAGTGTCCCCTCCGGAGTGGATACGCAGTATTTT. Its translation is CASSVPSGVDTQYF.

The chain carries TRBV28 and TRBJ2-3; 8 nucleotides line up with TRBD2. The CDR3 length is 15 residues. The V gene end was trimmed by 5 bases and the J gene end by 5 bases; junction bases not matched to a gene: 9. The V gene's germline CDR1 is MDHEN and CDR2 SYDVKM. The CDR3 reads CASSPLTGGKDTQYF. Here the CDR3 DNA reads TGTGCCAGCAGTCCGTTGACGGGGGGGAAAGATACGCAGTATTTT.

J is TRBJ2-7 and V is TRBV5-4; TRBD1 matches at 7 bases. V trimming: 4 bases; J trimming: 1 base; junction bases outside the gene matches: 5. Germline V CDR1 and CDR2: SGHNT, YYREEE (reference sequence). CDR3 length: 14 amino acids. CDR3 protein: CASSRGQRSYEQYF. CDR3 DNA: TGTGCCAGCAGCCGGGGACAGAGATCCTACGAGCAGTACTTC.

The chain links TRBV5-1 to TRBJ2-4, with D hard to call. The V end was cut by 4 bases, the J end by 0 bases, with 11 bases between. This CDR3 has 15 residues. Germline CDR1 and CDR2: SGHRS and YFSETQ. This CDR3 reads CASSIDIVAKNIQYF. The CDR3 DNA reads TGCGCCAGCAGCATCGACATAGTAGCCAAAAACATTCAGTACTTC.

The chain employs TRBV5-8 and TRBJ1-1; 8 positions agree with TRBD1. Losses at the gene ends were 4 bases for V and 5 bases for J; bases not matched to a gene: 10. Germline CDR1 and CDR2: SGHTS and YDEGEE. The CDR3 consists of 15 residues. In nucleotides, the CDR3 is TGTGCCAGCAGCCGCAGGGGGCAGGGAACAACTGAAGCTTTCTTT. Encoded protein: CASSRRGQGTTEAFF.

The CDR3 nucleotides read TGTGCCAGTAGTTGGGGGGTTGAGCAGTTCTTC. As protein: CASSWGVEQFF. V usage is TRBV19 and J usage is TRBJ2-1, with D perhaps matching TRBD2 (6 bases). Trimming pared 5 bases from V and 9 bases from J, leaving 8 bases between. Germline V gene lookup returns CDR1 LNHDA and CDR2 SQIVND (reference sequence). The CDR3 consists of 11 residues.

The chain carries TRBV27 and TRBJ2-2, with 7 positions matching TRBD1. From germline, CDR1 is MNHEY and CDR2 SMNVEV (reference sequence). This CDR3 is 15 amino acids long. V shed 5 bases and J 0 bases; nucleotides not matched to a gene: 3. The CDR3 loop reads CASSRGQPNTGELFF. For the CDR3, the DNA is TGTGCCAGCAGTCGGGGACAGCCGAACACCGGGGAGCTGTTTTTT.

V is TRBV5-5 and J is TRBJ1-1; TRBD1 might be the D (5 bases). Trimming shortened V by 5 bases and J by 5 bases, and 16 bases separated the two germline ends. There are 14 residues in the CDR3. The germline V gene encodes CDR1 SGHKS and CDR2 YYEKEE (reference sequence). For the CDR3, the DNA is TGTGCCAGCAGTCCCGGGGGGATTTTGACTGAAGCTTTCTTT. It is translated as CASSPGGILTEAFF.

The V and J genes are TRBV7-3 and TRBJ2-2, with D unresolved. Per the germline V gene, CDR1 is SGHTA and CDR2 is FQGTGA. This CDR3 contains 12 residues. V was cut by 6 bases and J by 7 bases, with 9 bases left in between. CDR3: CASSKTGGELFF. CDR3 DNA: TGTGCCAGCAGTAAGACTGGCGGGGAGCTGTTTTTT.

The CDR3 here is CASSGQGLDEQFF. The CDR3 DNA reads as TGTGCCAGCTCCGGACAGGGTCTCGATGAGCAGTTCTTC. The chain is built from TRBV18 and TRBJ2-1, with 8 bases that match TRBD1. The germline CDR1 and CDR2 sequences are KGHSH and LQKENI. The CDR3 runs to 13 residues. V trimming: 6 bases; J trimming: 8 bases; junction bases outside the gene matches: 6.